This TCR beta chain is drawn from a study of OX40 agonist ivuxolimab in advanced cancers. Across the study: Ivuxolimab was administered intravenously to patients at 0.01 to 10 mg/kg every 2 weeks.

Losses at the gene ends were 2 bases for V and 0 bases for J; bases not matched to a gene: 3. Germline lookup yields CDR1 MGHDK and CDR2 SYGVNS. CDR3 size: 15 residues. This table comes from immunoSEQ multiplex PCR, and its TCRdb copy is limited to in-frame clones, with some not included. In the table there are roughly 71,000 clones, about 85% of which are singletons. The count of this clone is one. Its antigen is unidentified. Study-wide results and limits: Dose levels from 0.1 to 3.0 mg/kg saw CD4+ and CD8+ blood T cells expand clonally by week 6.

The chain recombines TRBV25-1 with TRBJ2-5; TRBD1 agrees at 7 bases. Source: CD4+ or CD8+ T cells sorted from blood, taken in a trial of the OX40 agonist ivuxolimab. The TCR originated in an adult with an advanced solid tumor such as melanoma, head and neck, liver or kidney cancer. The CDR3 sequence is CASSETRGYQETQYF. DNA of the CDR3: TGTGCCAGCAGTGAAACCAGGGGGTACCAAGAGACCCAGTACTTC.